A selection of T cell receptor beta chains follows, all from one sample in a study of T cell responses to AZD1222 COVID-19 vaccine. Generated by immunoSEQ multiplex PCR, the TCRdb table keeps only in-frame clones and is missing some. The profile shows 180,000 or so clones, about 95% of them singletons. Sequencing used peripheral blood, obtained on day 0 of AZD1222 vaccination. The receptors derive from an adult in good health. Each CDR3 is given with its conserved first and last residue. A D gene is named only where the DNA matches it firmly. Some rows have no size entry. The others give once, few or many, or a class for an expanded clone.

V gene: TRBV18; D gene: .; clone size: .; J gene: TRBJ2-3; CDR3 DNA: TGTGCCAGCTCAGGACAGTACACAGATACGCAGTATTTT; CDR3 protein: CASSGQYTDTQYF
V gene: TRBV13; D gene: TRBD1; clone size: .; J gene: TRBJ2-7; CDR3 DNA: TGTGCCAGCAGCCCAGGACAGGGGGCCTACGAGCAGTACTTC; CDR3 protein: CASSPGQGAYEQYF
V gene: TRBV11-2; D gene: .; clone size: .; J gene: TRBJ2-1; CDR3 DNA: TGTGCCAGCAGCTTATTGAGTAATGAGCAGTTCTTC; CDR3 protein: CASSLLSNEQFF
V gene: TRBV19; D gene: .; clone size: once; J gene: TRBJ1-3; CDR3 DNA: TGTGCCAGTAGTATGTCGGGAAGCATACATCTGACCTCTGGAAACACCATATATTTT; CDR3 protein: CASSMSGSIHLTSGNTIYF
V gene: TRBV12-5; D gene: .; clone size: .; J gene: TRBJ2-1; CDR3 DNA: TGTGCTAGTGGTTCTATCGGCAATGAGCAGTTCTTC; CDR3 protein: CASGSIGNEQFF
V gene: TRBV12-2; D gene: .; clone size: .; J gene: TRBJ2-1; CDR3 DNA: TGTGCAAGTCGCTTTCGGACTAGCGGGAGGGCCGGTGAGCAGTTCTTC; CDR3 protein: CASRFRTSGRAGEQFF
V gene: TRBV7-9; D gene: .; clone size: .; J gene: TRBJ1-1; CDR3 DNA: TGTGCCAGCAGCTTAAAGCATCCGAGGACTGAAGCTTTCTTT; CDR3 protein: CASSLKHPRTEAFF
V gene: TRBV7-2; D gene: TRBD2; clone size: .; J gene: TRBJ2-7; CDR3 DNA: TGTGCCAGCAGCTTAAGCGGGGACTTCAGGTACGAGCAGTACTTC; CDR3 protein: CASSLSGDFRYEQYF
V gene: TRBV7-9; D gene: .; clone size: .; J gene: TRBJ1-5; CDR3 DNA: TGTGCCAGCAGCTTAGGAATTGATAGCAATCAGCCCCAGCATTTT; CDR3 protein: CASSLGIDSNQPQHF
V gene: TRBV15; D gene: .; clone size: once; J gene: TRBJ2-5; CDR3 DNA: TGTGCCACCAGCAGAGATATGGAGACCCAGTACTTC; CDR3 protein: CATSRDMETQYF
V gene: TRBV19; D gene: .; clone size: .; J gene: TRBJ2-1; CDR3 DNA: TGTGCCAGTAGTATGGATGGGGCAAGCTCCTACAATGAGCAGTTCTTC; CDR3 protein: CASSMDGASSYNEQFF
V gene: TRBV19; D gene: .; clone size: once; J gene: TRBJ1-1; CDR3 DNA: TGTGCCAGTAGTATCGCAAGCGGCGGCACTGAAGCTTTCTTT; CDR3 protein: CASSIASGGTEAFF
V gene: TRBV30; D gene: .; clone size: .; J gene: TRBJ1-1; CDR3 DNA: TGTGCCTGGAGTCTGGGCACTGAAGCTTTCTTT; CDR3 protein: CAWSLGTEAFF
V gene: TRBV5-8; D gene: TRBD1; clone size: .; J gene: TRBJ1-4; CDR3 DNA: TGTGCCAGCAGCTTCCGGGACAGTTCCAAGAAGGAAAAACTGTTTTTT; CDR3 protein: CASSFRDSSKKEKLFF
V gene: TRBV27; D gene: .; clone size: .; J gene: TRBJ2-1; CDR3 DNA: TGTGCCAGCAGTTTATTTGGGGCCGGGGATGAGCAGTTCTTC; CDR3 protein: CASSLFGAGDEQFF
V gene: TRBV7-9; D gene: .; clone size: once; J gene: TRBJ1-3; CDR3 DNA: TGTGCCAGCAGCTTCGCCGGTTCCCACTCTGGAAACACCATATATTTT; CDR3 protein: CASSFAGSHSGNTIYF
V gene: TRBV28; D gene: TRBD1; clone size: .; J gene: TRBJ2-7; CDR3 DNA: TGTGCCAGCGGCCCGGGACAGGGTTGGAGAGAGCAGTACTTC; CDR3 protein: CASGPGQGWREQYF
V gene: TRBV6-5; D gene: .; clone size: .; J gene: TRBJ2-1; CDR3 DNA: TGTGCCAGCAGTTACGCCCCGGAGGGTGAGCAGTTCTTC; CDR3 protein: CASSYAPEGEQFF
V gene: TRBV3-1/TRBV3-2; D gene: .; clone size: .; J gene: TRBJ2-5; CDR3 DNA: TGTGCCAGCAGCCAAGGAGTTAAAGCGAAAGAGACCCAGTACTTC; CDR3 protein: CASSQGVKAKETQYF
V gene: TRBV14; D gene: .; clone size: .; J gene: TRBJ1-2; CDR3 DNA: TGTGCCAGCAGCGCAGGAGGGGGGTTGGACTATGGCTACACCTTC; CDR3 protein: CASSAGGGLDYGYTF
V gene: TRBV21-1; D gene: .; clone size: .; J gene: TRBJ2-7; CDR3 DNA: TGTGCCAGTACACGCTTAGCCTACGAGCAGTACTTC; CDR3 protein: CASTRLAYEQYF
V gene: TRBV9; D gene: .; clone size: once; J gene: TRBJ1-2; CDR3 DNA: TGTGCCAGCAGGGGCCCGAGGAACTATGGCTACACCTTC; CDR3 protein: CASRGPRNYGYTF
V gene: TRBV7-9; D gene: .; clone size: .; J gene: TRBJ1-6; CDR3 DNA: TGTGCCAGCAGCCTCGGGACTAATTCACCCCTCCACTTT; CDR3 protein: CASSLGTNSPLHF
V gene: TRBV29-1; D gene: .; clone size: .; J gene: TRBJ1-1; CDR3 DNA: TGCAGCGTTGAAGATCCGGACGGACCTGAAGCTTTCTTT; CDR3 protein: CSVEDPDGPEAFF
V gene: TRBV5-5; D gene: .; clone size: .; J gene: TRBJ1-5; CDR3 DNA: TGTGCCAGCAGCTTGGTCCCTGCGCAGCCCCAGCATTTT; CDR3 protein: CASSLVPAQPQHF
V gene: TRBV10-2; D gene: TRBD2; clone size: .; J gene: TRBJ2-7; CDR3 DNA: TGCGCCAGCAGTATTTCAGCGGGGGCGGACGAGCAGTACTTC; CDR3 protein: CASSISAGADEQYF
V gene: TRBV20-1; D gene: .; clone size: .; J gene: TRBJ1-5; CDR3 DNA: TGCAGTGCTAGTATCGCCTCGCAGAGCAATCAGCCCCAGCATTTT; CDR3 protein: CSASIASQSNQPQHF
V gene: TRBV27; D gene: .; clone size: few; J gene: TRBJ2-7; CDR3 DNA: TGTGCCAGCAGGCTGGAGCCTGCTTCTAGGGGACGCGGGGACGAGCAGTACTTC; CDR3 protein: CASRLEPASRGRGDEQYF
V gene: TRBV15; D gene: .; clone size: once; J gene: TRBJ1-5; CDR3 DNA: TGTGCCACCAGCAGAGATCCGCATATTGATCAGCCCCAGCATTTT; CDR3 protein: CATSRDPHIDQPQHF
V gene: TRBV28; D gene: TRBD1; clone size: .; J gene: TRBJ1-2; CDR3 DNA: TGTGCCAGCAGGACCCCGGGACAGGGGTCGGCTAACTATGGCTACACCTTC; CDR3 protein: CASRTPGQGSANYGYTF
V gene: TRBV6-2/TRBV6-3; D gene: TRBD1; clone size: .; J gene: TRBJ1-2; CDR3 DNA: TGTGCCAGCAGCACGACAGGGTATGGCTACACCTTC; CDR3 protein: CASSTTGYGYTF
V gene: TRBV3-1/TRBV3-2; D gene: TRBD2; clone size: .; J gene: TRBJ2-1; CDR3 DNA: TGTGCCAGCAGCCAGGGAGGGGCGGTTAATGAGCAGTTCTTC; CDR3 protein: CASSQGGAVNEQFF
V gene: TRBV7-7; D gene: .; clone size: .; J gene: TRBJ2-1; CDR3 DNA: TGTGCCGGCAGCTGCACAGGGTGCAATGAGCAGTTCTTC; CDR3 protein: CAGSCTGCNEQFF
V gene: TRBV29-1; D gene: TRBD1; clone size: .; J gene: TRBJ1-2; CDR3 DNA: TGCAGCGTTCCCCGGACAGGGGACTTCCACTATGGCTACACCTTC; CDR3 protein: CSVPRTGDFHYGYTF
V gene: TRBV19; D gene: TRBD2; clone size: .; J gene: TRBJ2-1; CDR3 DNA: TGTGCCAGTAGTATAGATCGGCTAGCGGGGTACAATGAGCAGTTCTTC; CDR3 protein: CASSIDRLAGYNEQFF
V gene: TRBV12-3/TRBV12-4; D gene: .; clone size: once; J gene: TRBJ1-5; CDR3 DNA: TGTGCCAGCAGGACCAATACTCAGCCCCAGCATTTT; CDR3 protein: CASRTNTQPQHF
V gene: TRBV6-5; D gene: .; clone size: .; J gene: TRBJ2-7; CDR3 DNA: TGTGCCAGCAGTTACGACTGGGAGTCCTACGAGCAGTACTTC; CDR3 protein: CASSYDWESYEQYF
V gene: TRBV12-3/TRBV12-4; D gene: .; clone size: once; J gene: TRBJ2-7; CDR3 DNA: TGTGCCAGCACCAGGGGTGGCGAGCAGTACTTC; CDR3 protein: CASTRGGEQYF
V gene: TRBV18; D gene: .; clone size: .; J gene: TRBJ1-5; CDR3 DNA: TGTGCCAGCTCACCACTGGGTAGAGCCAATCAGCCCCAGCATTTT; CDR3 protein: CASSPLGRANQPQHF
V gene: TRBV7-9; D gene: TRBD2; clone size: .; J gene: TRBJ2-3; CDR3 DNA: TGTGCCAGCAGCTTGGGACTAGCGGGAGAAGATACGCAGTATTTT; CDR3 protein: CASSLGLAGEDTQYF
V gene: TRBV13; D gene: .; clone size: .; J gene: TRBJ2-5; CDR3 DNA: TGTGCCAGCAGCTTGAGCTCCGGGTACCAAGAGACCCAGTACTTC; CDR3 protein: CASSLSSGYQETQYF
V gene: TRBV2; D gene: .; clone size: .; J gene: TRBJ1-4; CDR3 DNA: TGTGCCAGCACCCCCCTAGGGGAGGGTGAAAAACTGTTTTTT; CDR3 protein: CASTPLGEGEKLFF
V gene: TRBV13; D gene: .; clone size: .; J gene: TRBJ1-2; CDR3 DNA: TGTGCCAGCAGCGGGGGCCGTGGGTTGCGGGGCTACACCTTC; CDR3 protein: CASSGGRGLRGYTF
V gene: TRBV28; D gene: .; clone size: .; J gene: TRBJ1-1; CDR3 DNA: TGTGCCAGCACCACGCAAGGAGAAGCTTTCTTT; CDR3 protein: CASTTQGEAFF
V gene: TRBV24-1; D gene: .; clone size: few; J gene: TRBJ1-1; CDR3 DNA: TGTGCCACCAGTGATTCGGGCAGGGGGAACACTGAAGCTTTCTTT; CDR3 protein: CATSDSGRGNTEAFF
V gene: TRBV5-1; D gene: TRBD2; clone size: once; J gene: TRBJ2-1; CDR3 DNA: TGCGCCAGCAGCTTGGGGAGCAGTCTAGCGGGAGGGAGTTTTAATGAGCAGTTCTTC; CDR3 protein: CASSLGSSLAGGSFNEQFF
V gene: TRBV28; D gene: TRBD1; clone size: .; J gene: TRBJ1-3; CDR3 DNA: TGTGCCAGCAGGGAGACAGGGTTGACAGGAAACACCATATATTTT; CDR3 protein: CASRETGLTGNTIYF
V gene: TRBV5-1; D gene: .; clone size: .; J gene: TRBJ1-1; CDR3 DNA: TGCGCCAGCAGCCAAGGCCAGGGCTTGAACACTGAAGCTTTCTTT; CDR3 protein: CASSQGQGLNTEAFF
V gene: TRBV14; D gene: .; clone size: .; J gene: TRBJ1-4; CDR3 DNA: TGTGCCAGCAGCCAAGATAGGAGGACATTCCATGAAAAACTGTTTTTT; CDR3 protein: CASSQDRRTFHEKLFF
V gene: TRBV9; D gene: TRBD2; clone size: .; J gene: TRBJ2-1; CDR3 DNA: TGTGCCAGCAGCGTGAGCGGGAGGCAGGGTGAGCAGTTCTTC; CDR3 protein: CASSVSGRQGEQFF
V gene: TRBV30; D gene: .; clone size: .; J gene: TRBJ2-1; CDR3 DNA: TGTGCCTGGACCACGGGGAATGAGCAGTTCTTC; CDR3 protein: CAWTTGNEQFF
V gene: TRBV27; D gene: .; clone size: .; J gene: TRBJ2-5; CDR3 DNA: TGTGCCAGCGGGCGGAGGGGAACCCAAGAGACCCAGTACTTC; CDR3 protein: CASGRRGTQETQYF
V gene: TRBV6-5; D gene: .; clone size: .; J gene: TRBJ2-2; CDR3 DNA: TGTGCCAGTAGGCGGACCCGGCGGGACACCGGGGAGCTGTTTTTT; CDR3 protein: CASRRTRRDTGELFF
V gene: TRBV7-9; D gene: .; clone size: .; J gene: TRBJ1-4; CDR3 DNA: TGTGCCAGCAGCTCCGCCGAAAAACTGTTTTTT; CDR3 protein: CASSSAEKLFF
V gene: TRBV29-1; D gene: .; clone size: .; J gene: TRBJ2-7; CDR3 DNA: TGCAGCGTTGATTGGGGGGGCGGGTCCTACGAGCAGTACTTC; CDR3 protein: CSVDWGGGSYEQYF
V gene: TRBV6-5; D gene: .; clone size: .; J gene: TRBJ2-3; CDR3 DNA: TGTGCCAGCACTGGGGGCGCAGATACGCAGTATTTT; CDR3 protein: CASTGGADTQYF
V gene: TRBV19; D gene: .; clone size: .; J gene: TRBJ2-2; CDR3 DNA: TGTGCCAGTACTTCTTCTCTTGGCACCGGGGAGCTGTTTTTT; CDR3 protein: CASTSSLGTGELFF
V gene: TRBV11-2; D gene: .; clone size: .; J gene: TRBJ2-7; CDR3 DNA: TGTGCCAGCAGCTTAGTCTATCAAGCCTACGAGCAGTACTTC; CDR3 protein: CASSLVYQAYEQYF
V gene: TRBV20-1; D gene: .; clone size: .; J gene: TRBJ2-1; CDR3 DNA: TGCAGTGCTAGAGTAACCAATGAGCAGTTCTTC; CDR3 protein: CSARVTNEQFF